The clone carrying this TCR beta chain was detected once. This record comes from a study of blood T cell repertoires in COVID-19. At the level of the study: Donors in the United States, Italy and Spain gave samples during acute or convalescent COVID-19. T cells, B-cell-depleted T cells, or PBMCs supplied cDNA or gDNA.

Authors' analysis steps: Quantification of nucleated cells was approximated via reference gene primer amplification. Method: immunoSEQ multiplex PCR; TCRdb's copy keeps in-frame clones and lacks some. That table furnishes V, J and clone size, whereas the DNA furnished D and trimming. This sample has about 86,000 clones, with roughly four fifths found just once. Germline CDR1 MNHEY, CDR2 SVGAGI. This CDR3 is 16 amino acids long. V lost 0 bases, J lost 5 bases, and 16 bases lay in between. The TCR originated in a woman aged 80 or over with acute or convalescent COVID-19. This chain uses TRBV6-5 with TRBJ1-1; weak D call: TRBD1 (6 bases). The sequenced sample was peripheral blood. For the CDR3, the DNA is TGTGCCAGCAGTTACTCGAGGCCAGGGCAGGGGACTGAAGCTTTCTTT. Amino acid sequence: CASSYSRPGQGTEAFF.